This T cell receptor beta chain was sequenced for a study of cytomegalovirus exposure and HLA in healthy donors. General observations from the study: In presence/absence analyses, roughly uniform sequencing depth across donors was assumed. Confirmation was obtained in vitro that a few CMV-associated chains are specific for CMV antigens. In a later analysis, donors in an Asian-associated ancestry cluster reportedly had fewer N-insertions in productive TCRs than the cohort mean. In an earlier analysis, productive rearrangement rates for most beta V segments clustered near 87% or 30%.

The CDR3 sequence is 17 residues long. The germline V gene has CDR1 SGHTA and CDR2 FQGNSA. With 5 bases clipped from V and 3 bases from J, the junction kept 11 bases outside the gene matches. Worth noting for this clone: What it binds is unknown.

PCR involved 60 Vbeta and 13 Jbeta primers. Using immunoSEQ multiplex PCR, the repertoire was profiled, and TCRdb retains in-frame clones only, with some absent. The sample lists some 200,000 clones, roughly 80% occurring once. Material for sequencing was PBMCs. The chain uses TRBV7-2 and TRBJ1-3; TRBD1 matches at 9 bases. The clonotype comes from a man aged 40-49 years in good health and CMV-seropositive. The CDR3 region has the DNA TGTGCCAGCAGCATCCCCTCGGGACAGGGAAATGGAAACACCATATATTTT. Residues: CASSIPSGQGNGNTIYF.